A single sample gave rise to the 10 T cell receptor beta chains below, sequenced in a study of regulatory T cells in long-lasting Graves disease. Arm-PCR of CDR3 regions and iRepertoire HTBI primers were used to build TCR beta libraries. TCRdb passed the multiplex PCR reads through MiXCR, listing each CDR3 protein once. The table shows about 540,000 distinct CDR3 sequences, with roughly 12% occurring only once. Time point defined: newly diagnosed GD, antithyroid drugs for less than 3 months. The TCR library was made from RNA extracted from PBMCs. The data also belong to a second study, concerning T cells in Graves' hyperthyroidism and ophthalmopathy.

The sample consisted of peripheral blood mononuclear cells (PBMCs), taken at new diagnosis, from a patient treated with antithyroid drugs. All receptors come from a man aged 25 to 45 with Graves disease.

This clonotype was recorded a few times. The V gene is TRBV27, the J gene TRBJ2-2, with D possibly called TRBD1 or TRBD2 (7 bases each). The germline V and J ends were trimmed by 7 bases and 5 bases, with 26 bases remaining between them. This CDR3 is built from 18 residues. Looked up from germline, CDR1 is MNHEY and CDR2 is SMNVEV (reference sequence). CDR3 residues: CASMGTGVAGEHTGELFF. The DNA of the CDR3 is TGTGCCAGCATGGGAACAGGGGTAGCGGGTGAGCATACCGGGGAGCTGTTTTTT.

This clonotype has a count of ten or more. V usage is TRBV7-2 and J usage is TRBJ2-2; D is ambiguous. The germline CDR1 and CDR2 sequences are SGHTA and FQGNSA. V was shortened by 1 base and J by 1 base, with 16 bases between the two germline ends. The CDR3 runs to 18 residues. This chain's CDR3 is CASSLEVLGYKNTGELFF. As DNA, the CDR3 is TGTGCCAGCAGCTTAGAGGTCTTGGGCTATAAGAACACCGGGGAGCTGTTTTTT.

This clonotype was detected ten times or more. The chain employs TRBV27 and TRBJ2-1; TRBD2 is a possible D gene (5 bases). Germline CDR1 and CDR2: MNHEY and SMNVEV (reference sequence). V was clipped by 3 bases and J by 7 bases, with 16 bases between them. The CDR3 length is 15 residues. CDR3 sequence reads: CASSFRRAISNEQFF. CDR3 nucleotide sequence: TGTGCCAGCAGTTTTCGGCGGGCGATATCAAATGAGCAGTTCTTC.

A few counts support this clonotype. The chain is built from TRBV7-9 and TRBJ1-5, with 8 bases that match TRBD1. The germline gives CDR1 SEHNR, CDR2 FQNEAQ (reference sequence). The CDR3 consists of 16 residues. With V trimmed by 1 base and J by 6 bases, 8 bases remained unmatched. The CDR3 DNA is TGTGCCAGCAGCTTAGGGGGGCAGGGGGCGCGTCAGCCCCAGCATTTT. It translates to CASSLGGQGARQPQHF.

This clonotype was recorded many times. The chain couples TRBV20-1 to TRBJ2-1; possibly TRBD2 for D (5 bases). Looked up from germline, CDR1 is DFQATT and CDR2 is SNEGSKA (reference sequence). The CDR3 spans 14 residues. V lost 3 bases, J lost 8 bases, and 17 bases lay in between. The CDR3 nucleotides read TGCAGTGCTAGCGATCGGTCCCCGGGGTATGAGCAGTTCTTC. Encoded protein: CSASDRSPGYEQFF.

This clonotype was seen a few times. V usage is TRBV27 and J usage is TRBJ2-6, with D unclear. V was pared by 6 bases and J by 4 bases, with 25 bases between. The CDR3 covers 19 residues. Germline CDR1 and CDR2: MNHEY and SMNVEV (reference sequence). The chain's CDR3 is CASSHIRTRRETGANVLTF. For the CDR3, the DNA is TGTGCCAGCAGCCACATAAGAACGCGTCGTGAAACAGGGGCCAACGTCCTGACTTTC.

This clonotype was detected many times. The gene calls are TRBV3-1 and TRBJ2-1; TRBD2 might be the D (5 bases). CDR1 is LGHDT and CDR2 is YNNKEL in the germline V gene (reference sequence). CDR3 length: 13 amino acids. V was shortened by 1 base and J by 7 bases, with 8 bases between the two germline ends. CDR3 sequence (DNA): TGTGCCAGCAGCCAAGGGCCGGGAAATGAGCAGTTCTTC. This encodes CASSQGPGNEQFF.

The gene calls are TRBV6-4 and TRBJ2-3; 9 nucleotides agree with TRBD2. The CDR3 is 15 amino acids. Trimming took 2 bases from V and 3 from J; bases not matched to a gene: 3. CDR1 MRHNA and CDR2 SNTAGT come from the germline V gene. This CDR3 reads CASSDGGRATDTQYF. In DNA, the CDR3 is TGTGCCAGCAGTGACGGCGGGAGGGCAACAGATACGCAGTATTTT.

This chain's CDR3 is CSVAWGNEKLFF. The CDR3 nucleotides are TGCAGCGTTGCTTGGGGAAATGAAAAACTGTTTTTT. V is TRBV29-1 and J is TRBJ1-4; D gene uncertain. The CDR3 contains 12 residues. Germline V gene lookup returns CDR1 SQVTM and CDR2 ANQGSEA. V gave up 4 bases and J gave up 5 bases, with 8 bases separating them.

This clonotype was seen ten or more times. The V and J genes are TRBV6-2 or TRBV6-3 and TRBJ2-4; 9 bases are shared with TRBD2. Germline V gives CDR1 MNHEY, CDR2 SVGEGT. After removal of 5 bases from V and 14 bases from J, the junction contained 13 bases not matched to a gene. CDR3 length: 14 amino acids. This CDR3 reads CASSEYAGGPGKYF. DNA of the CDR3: TGTGCCAGCAGTGAATATGCGGGAGGGCCGGGGAAGTACTTC.